This T cell receptor beta chain derives from a study of T cell changes during pregnancy in multiple sclerosis. The CDR3 runs 13 residues. Germline V gene lookup returns CDR1 MDHEN and CDR2 SYDVKM. V lost 6 bases, J lost 4 bases, and 12 bases lay in between. The assay was immunoSEQ multiplex PCR, and TCRdb's table has in-frame clones only and misses some. Found here are roughly 63,000 clones, around 90% of them singletons; the top ten hold less than 2.5%. The source of this sequence is a female donor in good health, enrolled as a control in a pregnancy study. V usage is TRBV28 and J usage is TRBJ1-2; no clear D gene. The source material was peripheral blood, sampled in the second trimester of pregnancy. CDR3 nucleotide sequence: TGTGCCAGCAGCATAGCAGCAATCTATGGCTACACCTTC. Its protein product is CASSIAAIYGYTF.